This T cell receptor (beta chain) emerged from a study of blood T cells in healthy people across ages. The table lists this clonotype with a few counts. The antigen is unknown. Notes on the study in general: Per million T cells, TCR beta diversity dropped about linearly as age rose.

This CDR3 is 16 amino acids long. V lost 0 bases and J lost 4, with 16 bases in between. The V gene's germline CDR1 is SGHRS and CDR2 YFSETQ. Combining a sample-barcoded 5' primer with a J-beta primer mix, a second PCR ran for about 7 to 11 cycles. All cDNA molecules were each tagged by a template-switch adaptor with 12 random nucleotides. TCRdb independently ran MiXCR on the 5' RACE reads; one entry per CDR3 protein. The sample has under 800,000 distinct CDR3 sequences, 40% to 45% seen once. This receptor was obtained from a woman aged 55-69 years in good health. This chain uses TRBV5-1 with TRBJ2-5; D possibly corresponds to TRBD2 (6 bases). Source material: blood. The CDR3 reads CASSLVAQAGRETQYF. The CDR3 DNA reads as TGCGCCAGCAGCTTGGTGGCTCAGGCGGGGAGAGAGACCCAGTACTTC. Complete variable domain (other parts from reference TRBV5-1 and TRBJ2-5): KAGVTQTPRYLIKTRGQQVTLSCSPISGHRSVSWYQQTPGQGLQFLFEYFSETQRNKGNFPGRFSGRQFSNSRSEMNVSTLELGDSALYLCASSLVAQAGRETQYFGPGTRLLVL.